Listed here are 2 T cell receptor beta chains from one sample, sequenced in a study of tissue T cells after allogeneic stem cell transplantation. The table came from immunoSEQ multiplex PCR; TCRdb's copy has only in-frame clones and leaves some out. The table includes 1,100 or so clones, around 70% detected once. The sequences come from skin, collected at autopsy. The receptors come from a male patient aged 60 or older with steroid-refractory graft-versus-host disease after an allogeneic stem cell transplant. Some T cells may trace back to the graft donor.

This rearrangement joins TRBV4-3 to TRBJ2-1; TRBD2 agrees at 15 bases. V lost 5 bases, J lost 6 bases, and 2 bases stayed unmatched. Per the germline V gene, CDR1 is LGHNA and CDR2 is YSLEER. CDR3 length equals 15 residues. The CDR3: CASSEGLAGGNEQFF. Written as DNA, the CDR3 is TGCGCCAGCAGCGAGGGACTAGCGGGGGGCAATGAGCAGTTCTTC.

This rearrangement joins TRBV4-1 to TRBJ2-1; D might be TRBD1 (6 bases). Between the trimmed V and J ends, which lost 5 bases and 4 bases, there was a span of 9 bases. CDR1 and CDR2 from the germline V gene are MGHRA and YSYEKL. CDR3 size: 13 residues. CDR3 in amino acids: CASSFGTYNEQFF. CDR3 in DNA: TGCGCCAGCAGCTTCGGGACATACAATGAGCAGTTCTTC.